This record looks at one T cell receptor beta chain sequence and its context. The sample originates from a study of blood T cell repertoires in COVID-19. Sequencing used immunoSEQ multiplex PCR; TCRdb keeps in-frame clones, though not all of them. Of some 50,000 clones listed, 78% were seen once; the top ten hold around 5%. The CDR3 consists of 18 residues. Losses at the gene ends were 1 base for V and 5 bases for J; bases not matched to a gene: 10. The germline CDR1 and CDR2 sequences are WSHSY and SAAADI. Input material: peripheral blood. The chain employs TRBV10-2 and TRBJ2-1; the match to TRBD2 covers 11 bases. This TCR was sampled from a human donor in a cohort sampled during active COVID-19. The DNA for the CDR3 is TGCGCCAGCAGTGAGTTCTCCCTAGCGGGGGGCCCCGACAATGAGCAGTTCTTC. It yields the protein CASSEFSLAGGPDNEQFF.